The present entry profiles one T cell receptor beta chain with its context. V lost 3 bases to trimming and J lost 1 base, with 10 bases between them. Germline CDR1 and CDR2: SGHRS and YFSETQ. CDR3 length: 15 residues. This entry is derived from a study of T cell changes during pregnancy in multiple sclerosis. The assay was immunoSEQ multiplex PCR, and TCRdb's table has in-frame clones only and misses some. The sample has more than 85,000 clones, around 93% seen once. The TCR was taken from a female donor in good health, enrolled as a control in a pregnancy study. Sequenced material: peripheral blood, taken in the third trimester of pregnancy. The rearrangement joins TRBV5-1 to TRBJ1-4; tentatively, D is TRBD1 (5 bases). The CDR3 protein is CASSWQGGTNEKLFF. CDR3 nucleotide sequence: TGCGCCAGCAGCTGGCAGGGAGGAACTAATGAAAAACTGTTTTTT.